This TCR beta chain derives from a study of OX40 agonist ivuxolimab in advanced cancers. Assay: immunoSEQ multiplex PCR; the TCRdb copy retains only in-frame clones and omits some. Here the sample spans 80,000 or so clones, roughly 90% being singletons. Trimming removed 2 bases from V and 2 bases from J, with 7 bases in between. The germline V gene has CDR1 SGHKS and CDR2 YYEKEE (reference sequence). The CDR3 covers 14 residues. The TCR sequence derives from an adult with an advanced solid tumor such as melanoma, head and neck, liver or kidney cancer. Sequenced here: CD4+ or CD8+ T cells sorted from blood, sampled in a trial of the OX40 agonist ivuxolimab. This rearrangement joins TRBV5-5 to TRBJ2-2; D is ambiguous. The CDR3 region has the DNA TGTGCCAGCAGCTTAAGCTCTAACACCGGGGAGCTGTTTTTT. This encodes CASSLSSNTGELFF.